This T cell receptor (beta chain) emerged from a study of cytomegalovirus exposure and HLA in healthy donors. The PCR was carried out with 60 Vbeta primers and 13 Jbeta primers. The method was immunoSEQ multiplex PCR; TCRdb's version includes in-frame clones alone and lacks a portion of them. The sample lists more than 95,000 clones, approximately 82% seen once, with 15% to 25% in the top ten. V dropped 1 base and J dropped 4; count of bases not matched to a gene: 4. This CDR3 has 15 amino acids. The germline V gene encodes CDR1 SNHLY and CDR2 FYNNEI. The sample was PBMCs. The source is a man aged 18 to 35 in good health and CMV-seropositive. This chain joins TRBV2 and TRBJ1-2; 9 nucleotides align to TRBD1. The CDR3 region is CASSEGGQGLYGYTF. Here the CDR3 DNA reads TGTGCCAGCAGTGAAGGAGGACAGGGGCTCTATGGCTACACCTTC.